One TCR beta chain is described in this entry. The assay was immunoSEQ multiplex PCR, and TCRdb's table has in-frame clones only and misses some. The profile shows around 2,100,000 clones, approximately 94% of them singletons. With V trimmed by 1 base and J by 9 bases, 4 bases remained unmatched. CDR1 SGHVS and CDR2 FQNEAQ come from the germline V gene. CDR3 length equals 16 residues. Naive CD8 cells, CD45RO-negative and positively selected for CCR7, excluded terminally differentiated effector memory CD45RA+ cells. The data originate from a study of shared clonotypes between healthy human individuals.

Sequenced sample: naive CD8+ T cells sorted from blood. The receptor was derived from a man aged 18 to 35 in good health. The chain joins TRBV7-8 to TRBJ2-1, with TRBD2 identical over 15 bases. CDR3 amino acids: CASSLVGLAGGIEQFF. As DNA, the CDR3 is TGTGCCAGCAGCTTAGTGGGACTAGCGGGAGGAATTGAGCAGTTCTTC.